This entry is about one TCR beta chain. The antigen remains unidentified. This specimen comes from a study of cytomegalovirus exposure and HLA in healthy donors. Study overall: An earlier analysis identified under 130 million unique TCR beta sequences in approximately 170 million T cells. Around four fifths of 300 to 450 genotyped donors fell in the Caucasian-associated ancestry cluster.

Donors were nominally healthy when sampled, though unrecorded immune exposures were likely. Germline assignment: CDR1 MNHNY and CDR2 SVGAGI (reference sequence). The CDR3 loop spans 15 amino acids. The germline V and J ends were trimmed by 8 bases and 4 bases, with 20 bases remaining between them. The study, taken as a whole, reports: The authors later found TCR association rates varying by HLA locus, with DRB1 most and HLA-C fewest.

The PCR ran on 60 Vbeta and 13 Jbeta primers. Some clones are missing from TCRdb's copy, which holds only in-frame ones; the method was immunoSEQ multiplex PCR. The sample shows under 200,000 clones, 65% to 80% of them seen only once. This clonotype was obtained from a woman in her twenties or thirties in good health and CMV-seropositive. V is TRBV6-6 and J is TRBJ1-2; D may be TRBD1 (6 bases). Sample: PBMCs. The CDR3 loop reads CASCRAGQGGYGYTF. CDR3 DNA: TGTGCCAGCTGCAGGGCAGGGCAAGGGGGCTATGGCTACACCTTC.